This TCR beta chain was sequenced in a study of T cells in Graves' hyperthyroidism and ophthalmopathy. Findings and limits, study-wide: In the blood, most expanded thyroid clonotypes above 0.001 appeared as well.

Patients aged 18 to 65 had newly diagnosed hyperthyroidism lasting under 2 months. This clonotype was recorded at least ten times. Its antigen is as yet unknown. Researchers amplified the TCR beta CDR3 regions from RNA transcripts. RT-PCR in the first round (using the HTBI primer set) targeted the TCR CDR3. Using its own MiXCR run on the multiplex PCR reads, TCRdb lists one record per CDR3 protein. The sample includes fewer than 900,000 distinct CDR3 sequences, about 17% of them seen just once. The length of the CDR3 is 16 residues. Trimming took 7 bases from V and 2 from J, leaving 19 bases between them. Germline V gene lookup returns CDR1 SNHLY and CDR2 FYNNEI.

The clonotype was recovered from a woman aged 50 to 60 with Graves' hyperthyroidism that later progressed to Graves' ophthalmopathy. Sequenced material: blood. The chain links TRBV2 to TRBJ2-3; TRBD2 might be the D (6 bases). The CDR3 sequence is CASKKSQGGYTDTQYF. CDR3 sequence (DNA): TGTGCCAGCAAAAAATCCCAGGGAGGTTACACAGATACGCAGTATTTT.